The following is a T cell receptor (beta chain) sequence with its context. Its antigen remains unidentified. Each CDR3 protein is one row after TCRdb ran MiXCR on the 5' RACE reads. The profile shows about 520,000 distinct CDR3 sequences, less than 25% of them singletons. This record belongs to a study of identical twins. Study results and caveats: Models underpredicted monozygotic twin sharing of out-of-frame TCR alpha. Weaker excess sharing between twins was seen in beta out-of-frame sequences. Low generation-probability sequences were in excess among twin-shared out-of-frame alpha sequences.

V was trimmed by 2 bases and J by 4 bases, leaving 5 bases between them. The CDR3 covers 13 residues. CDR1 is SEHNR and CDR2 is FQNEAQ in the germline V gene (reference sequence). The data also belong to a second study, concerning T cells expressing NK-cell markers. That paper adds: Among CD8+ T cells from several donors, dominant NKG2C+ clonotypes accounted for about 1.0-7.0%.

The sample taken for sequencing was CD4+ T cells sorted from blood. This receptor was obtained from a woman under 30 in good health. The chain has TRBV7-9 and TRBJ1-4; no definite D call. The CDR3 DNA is TGTGCCAGCAGCTTAACCGTTAATGAAAAACTGTTTTTT. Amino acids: CASSLTVNEKLFF.